This T cell receptor beta chain was recorded in a study of molecular identifiers for immune sequencing clone quantification. Trimming took 3 bases from V and 2 from J; bases not matched to a gene: 1. This CDR3 is 14 amino acids long. Germline-derived CDR1 and CDR2 are LNHDA and SQIVND (reference sequence). Each CDR3 protein is one row after TCRdb ran MiXCR on the PCR reads. The table has around 320,000 distinct CDR3 sequences, over 20% seen once. Findings of the study overall: Detection of one spiked Jurkat cell's TCR RNA reportedly worked in more than 850,000 naive cells.

Construction of naive CD8 libraries employed about 18,000 to 1,100,000 sorted cells together with 10%, 30% or 50% RNA. Naive CD8 T cells were picked out by sorting for CD8+CD4-CCR7+CD45RA+. This clonotype was recorded at least ten times. Its target is unknown. The chain couples TRBV19 to TRBJ2-3, with 8 bases fitting TRBD1. Input material: naive CD8+ T cells from blood, with Jurkat cell RNA spiked in. Subset here: FACS-sorted CD8+CD4-CCR7+CD45RA+ naive T cells. The sequence came from a human donor in good health. Some libraries in this study had Jurkat cell RNA spiked in. The CDR3 region is CASSMGQVTDTQYF. The CDR3 DNA sequence: TGTGCCAGTAGTATGGGACAGGTCACAGATACGCAGTATTTT.